Shown below are 21 T cell receptor beta chains from a single sample sequenced in a study of CD8 T cells in Susac syndrome. Random hexamers primed reverse transcription of about 0.45 to 1 ug RNA. TCRdb called the immunoSEQ multiplex PCR reads again in MiXCR, with one record for every CDR3 protein. The sample lists some 110,000 distinct CDR3 sequences, approximately 95% occurring once. The sample taken for sequencing was CD8+ T cells from PBMCs. These receptor sequences come from a human donor with multiple sclerosis.

J is TRBJ1-5 and V is TRBV6-2 or TRBV6-3, with a possible D match to TRBD1 (6 bases). V was trimmed by 0 bases and J by 4 bases, leaving 13 bases between them. Looked up from germline, CDR1 is MNHEY and CDR2 is SVGEGT. This CDR3 spans 16 amino acids. The CDR3 is CASSYSAGGRNQPQHF. DNA for the CDR3: TGTGCCAGCAGTTACTCGGCGGGGGGCCGGAATCAGCCCCAGCATTTT.

V usage is TRBV29-1 and J usage is TRBJ1-5; weak D call: TRBD1 (6 bases). CDR3 length: 14 amino acids. The V gene lost 4 bases and the J gene lost 0 bases, with 10 bases spanning the gap. Germline V gives CDR1 SQVTM, CDR2 ANQGSEA. The CDR3 here is CSVVDSTSNQPQHF. In DNA, the CDR3 is TGCAGCGTTGTGGACAGCACTAGCAATCAGCCCCAGCATTTT.

The chain couples TRBV12-3 or TRBV12-4 to TRBJ1-1, with D possibly matching TRBD1 (6 bases). V lost 4 bases and J lost 3, with 12 bases in between. The CDR3 length is 14 residues. The DNA of the CDR3 is TGTGCCAGCAGTTCTGGGGGGCATTACACTGAAGCTTTCTTT. It translates to CASSSGGHYTEAFF.

V usage is TRBV12-3 or TRBV12-4 and J usage is TRBJ2-1; D might be TRBD2 (7 bases). Trimming removed 6 bases at V and 2 bases at J, with 14 bases between. The CDR3 runs 15 residues. CDR3 sequence: CASSPGGGPYNEQFF. For the CDR3, the DNA is TGTGCCAGCAGCCCAGGCGGGGGCCCCTACAATGAGCAGTTCTTC.

The chain has TRBV5-1 and TRBJ1-1; 8 nucleotides agree with TRBD1. Per germline, CDR1 SGHRS and CDR2 YFSETQ. J was trimmed by 4 bases and V by 4 bases; bases with no gene match: 9. The CDR3 is 15 amino acids. In DNA form, the CDR3 reads TGCGCCAGCAGCCCCAGTACAGGGGGGGGCACTGAAGCTTTCTTT. Protein product: CASSPSTGGGTEAFF. The full variable domain, with the rest looked up from reference TRBV5-1 and TRBJ1-1, is KAGVTQTPRYLIKTRGQQVTLSCSPISGHRSVSWYQQTPGQGLQFLFEYFSETQRNKGNFPGRFSGRQFSNSRSEMNVSTLELGDSALYLCASSPSTGGGTEAFFGQGTRLTVV.

This chain links TRBV7-9 with TRBJ2-1; D uncertain. CDR3 length: 12 residues. V was shortened by 1 base and J by 9 bases, with 7 bases between the two germline ends. Germline V gene sequence: CDR1 SEHNR, CDR2 FQNEAQ (reference sequence). CDR3 loop: CASSLDSREQFF. The DNA for the CDR3 is TGTGCCAGCAGCTTAGATAGCCGTGAGCAGTTCTTC.

This chain joins TRBV6-5 and TRBJ2-5; no definite D call. Trimming removed 5 bases at V and 5 bases at J, with 18 bases between. CDR1 is MNHEY, CDR2 SVGAGI, per germline. The CDR3 has 15 amino acids. CDR3 nucleotides: TGTGCCAGCAGTCTACGGACGCGAATGGAGGAGACCCAGTACTTC. Its translation is CASSLRTRMEETQYF.

The V and J genes are TRBV29-1 and TRBJ1-3; D is uncertain. This CDR3 has 14 residues. CDR1 is SQVTM and CDR2 is ANQGSEA in the germline V gene. V was clipped by 7 bases and J by 3 bases, with 16 bases between them. CDR3 nucleotides: TGCAGCGGTGGGCCAACCCCAGATGGAAACACCATATATTTT. The encoded protein is CSGGPTPDGNTIYF.

The V gene is TRBV12-5, the J gene TRBJ2-6; D remains unclear. The V end was cut by 1 base, the J end by 1 base, with 20 bases between. CDR1 is LGHNT, CDR2 FRNRAP, per germline. This CDR3 has 20 amino acids. CDR3 sequence: CASGLAPRAGRISGANVLTF. As DNA, the CDR3 is TGTGCTAGTGGTTTGGCTCCCCGAGCAGGCCGAATTTCTGGGGCCAACGTCCTGACTTTC.

Concerning this clonotype: The junction departs from the called germline gene at one end, perhaps through a read error. The chain couples TRBV7-9 to TRBJ2-2; weak D call: TRBD2 (5 bases). Germline V gene data show CDR1 as SEHNR and CDR2 as FQNEAQ (reference sequence). The length of the CDR3 is 14 residues. The CDR3 is CSSSLEGATGELFF. CDR3 in DNA: TGTTCCAGCAGCTTAGAGGGCGCCACCGGGGAGCTGTTTTTT.

The chain employs TRBV24-1 and TRBJ2-1, with TRBD1 identical over 10 bases. The CDR3 loop spans 17 amino acids. Trimming took 3 bases from V and 3 from J; bases not matched to a gene: 7. In germline, CDR1 is KGHDR, CDR2 SFDVKD. CDR3 protein: CATSDPGGQGNYNEQFF. Here the CDR3 DNA reads TGTGCCACCAGTGATCCAGGGGGACAGGGGAACTACAATGAGCAGTTCTTC.

The rearrangement joins TRBV9 to TRBJ2-3; D gene uncertain. Trimming cost V 6 bases and J 4 bases, with 15 bases left between them. Germline V lookup: CDR1 SGDLS, CDR2 YYNGEE. There are 14 residues in the CDR3. CDR3 region: CASNPDQTADTQYF. The CDR3 DNA reads as TGTGCCAGCAACCCAGACCAGACCGCAGATACGCAGTATTTT.

The chain has TRBV7-6 and TRBJ2-7; possible D gene TRBD2, 5 bases. V was pared by 1 base and J by 5 bases, with 12 bases between. The CDR3 is 14 residues long. Germline V gene data show CDR1 as SGHVS and CDR2 as FNYEAQ. The CDR3 protein is CASSLGRLAHEQYF. In nucleotides, the CDR3 is TGTGCCAGCAGCTTAGGTAGGCTAGCCCACGAGCAGTACTTC.

The CDR3 sequence is CASSVVASGNYNEQFF. CDR3 nucleotides: TGTGCCAGCAGCGTAGTGGCTAGCGGGAACTACAATGAGCAGTTCTTC. The rearrangement links TRBV9 to TRBJ2-1; 9 nucleotides agree with TRBD2. This CDR3 comprises 16 residues. Germline V CDR1 and CDR2: SGDLS, YYNGEE. V lost 0 bases, J lost 3 bases, and 4 bases stayed unmatched. Full variable domain (outside the CDR3, taken from reference TRBV9 and TRBJ2-1): DSGVTQTPKHLITATGQRVTLRCSPRSGDLSVYWYQQSLDQGLQFLIQYYNGEERAKGNILERFSAQQFPDLHSELNLSSLELGDSALYFCASSVVASGNYNEQFFGPGTRLTVL.

The rearrangement links TRBV7-8 to TRBJ1-2, with no clear D. Germline V gives CDR1 SGHVS, CDR2 FQNEAQ. Deletions cut 5 bases from V and 4 bases from J, with 17 bases between. This CDR3 region has 15 residues. Here the CDR3 reads CASSETPGSPYGYTF. CDR3 in DNA: TGTGCCAGCAGCGAGACTCCGGGCAGCCCCTATGGCTACACCTTC.

The chain combines TRBV16 with TRBJ2-3, with 10 bases aligning to TRBD2. This CDR3 is built from 16 residues. CDR1 and CDR2 (germline): KGHSY, FQNENV. With 4 bases clipped from V and 2 bases from J, the junction kept 6 bases outside the gene matches. The CDR3 protein is CASSRLAGEVTDTQYF. The DNA for the CDR3 is TGTGCCAGCAGCCGTCTAGCGGGAGAGGTCACAGATACGCAGTATTTT.

Only one count was recorded for this clonotype. J is TRBJ1-5 and V is TRBV5-6, with a weak D call TRBD1 (5 bases). The V gene lost 0 bases and the J gene lost 4 bases, with 17 bases spanning the gap. This CDR3 spans 17 amino acids. Germline V gene sequence: CDR1 SGHDT, CDR2 YYEEEE. CDR3 nucleotides: TGTGCCAGCAGCTTGGGCGGGGCCGGATTCCATAATCAGCCCCAGCATTTT. Amino acids: CASSLGGAGFHNQPQHF.

V and J are TRBV19 and TRBJ1-4, with a tentative D call TRBD1 (6 bases). The CDR3 has 16 amino acids. V lost 5 bases and J 7 bases, leaving 20 bases between the germline ends. CDR1 and CDR2 (germline): LNHDA, SQIVND (reference sequence). As DNA, the CDR3 is TGTGCCAGTAGTCCCCGAACAGGGCTCAGAAGTGAAAAACTGTTTTTT. Amino acids: CASSPRTGLRSEKLFF.

V is TRBV29-1 and J is TRBJ2-1; 15 positions match TRBD2. CDR3 length equals 18 residues. Germline V lookup: CDR1 SQVTM, CDR2 ANQGSEA. Trimming removed 6 bases from V and 0 bases from J; junction bases left unmatched: 9. The CDR3 nucleotides read TGCAGCGTCTCGGGACTAGCGGGAGGACAGAGCTCCTACAATGAGCAGTTCTTC. Translating it yields CSVSGLAGGQSSYNEQFF.

The chain links TRBV14 to TRBJ2-7; 8 nucleotides align to TRBD1. V lost 2 bases to trimming and J lost 2 bases; unmatched junction nucleotides: 5. The CDR3 is 15 amino acids. Looked up from germline, CDR1 is SGHDN and CDR2 is FVKESK. CDR3 residues: CASSQSQGVPYEQYF. CDR3 nucleotide sequence: TGTGCCAGCAGCCAATCACAGGGGGTCCCCTACGAGCAGTACTTC.

The chain is built from TRBV9 and TRBJ2-1, with D tentatively TRBD2 (6 bases). The CDR3 is made up of 13 amino acids. V was cut by 0 bases and J by 9 bases, with 10 bases left in between. CDR1 is SGDLS, CDR2 YYNGEE, per germline. This CDR3 is CASSVVGGSEQFF. In nucleotides, the CDR3 is TGTGCCAGCAGCGTAGTCGGGGGTAGTGAGCAGTTCTTC.